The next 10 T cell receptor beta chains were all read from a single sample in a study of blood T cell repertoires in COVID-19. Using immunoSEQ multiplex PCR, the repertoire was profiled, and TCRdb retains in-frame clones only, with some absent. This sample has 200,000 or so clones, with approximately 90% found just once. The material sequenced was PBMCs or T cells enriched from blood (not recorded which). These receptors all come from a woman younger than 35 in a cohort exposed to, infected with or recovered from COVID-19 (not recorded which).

This CDR3 reads CASSLNYNAGNTIYF. In DNA, the CDR3 is TGTGCCAGCAGCTTAAATTATAATGCTGGAAACACCATATATTTT. The rearrangement uses TRBV7-8 and TRBJ1-3, with D unresolved. Deletions cut 2 bases from V and 2 bases from J, with 10 bases between. CDR3 length: 15 amino acids. CDR1 and CDR2 (germline): SGHVS, FQNEAQ.

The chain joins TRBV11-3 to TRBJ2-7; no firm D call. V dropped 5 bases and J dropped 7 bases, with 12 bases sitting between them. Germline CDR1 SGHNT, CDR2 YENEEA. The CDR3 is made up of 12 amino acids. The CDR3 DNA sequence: TGTGCCAGCAGCCTCGATTACGGGGAGCAGTACTTC. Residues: CASSLDYGEQYF.

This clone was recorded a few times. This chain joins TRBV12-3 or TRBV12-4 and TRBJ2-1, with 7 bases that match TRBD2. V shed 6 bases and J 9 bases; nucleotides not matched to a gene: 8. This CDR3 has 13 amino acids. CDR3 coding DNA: TGTGCCAGCAGCCCCGGACTAGGCAGTGAGCAGTTCTTC. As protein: CASSPGLGSEQFF.

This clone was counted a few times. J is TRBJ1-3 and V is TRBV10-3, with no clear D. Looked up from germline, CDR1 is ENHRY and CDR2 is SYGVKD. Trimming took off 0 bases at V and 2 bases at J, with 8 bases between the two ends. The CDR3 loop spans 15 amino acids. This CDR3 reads CAISESTGTGNTIYF. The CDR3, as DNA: TGTGCCATCAGTGAGTCGACGGGGACTGGAAACACCATATATTTT.

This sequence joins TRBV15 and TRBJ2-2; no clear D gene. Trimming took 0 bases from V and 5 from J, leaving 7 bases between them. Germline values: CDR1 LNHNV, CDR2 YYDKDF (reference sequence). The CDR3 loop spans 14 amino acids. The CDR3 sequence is CATSRDRLTGELFF. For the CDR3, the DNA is TGTGCCACCAGCAGAGATCGTTTGACCGGGGAGCTGTTTTTT.

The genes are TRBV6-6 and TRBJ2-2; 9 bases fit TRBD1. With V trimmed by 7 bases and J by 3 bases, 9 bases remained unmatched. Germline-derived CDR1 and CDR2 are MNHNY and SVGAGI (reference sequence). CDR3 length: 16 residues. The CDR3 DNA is TGTGCCAGCACCACTACTAACAGGGGGCACACCGGGGAGCTGTTTTTT. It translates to CASTTTNRGHTGELFF.

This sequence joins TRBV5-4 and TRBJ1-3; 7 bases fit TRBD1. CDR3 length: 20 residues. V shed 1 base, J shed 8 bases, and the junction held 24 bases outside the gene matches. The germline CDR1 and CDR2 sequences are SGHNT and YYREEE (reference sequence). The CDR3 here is CASSLRQGSHSFGSGDTIYF. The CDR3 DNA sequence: TGTGCCAGCAGCTTGCGACAGGGCAGTCACTCGTTTGGCTCGGGGGACACCATATATTTT.

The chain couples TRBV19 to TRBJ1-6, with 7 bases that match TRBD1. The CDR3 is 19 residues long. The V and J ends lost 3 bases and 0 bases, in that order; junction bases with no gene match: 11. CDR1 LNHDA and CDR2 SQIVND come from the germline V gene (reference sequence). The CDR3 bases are TGTGCCAGTAGTATCATCGGACAGGCGACAAGCTCCTATAATTCACCCCTCCACTTT. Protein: CASSIIGQATSSYNSPLHF.

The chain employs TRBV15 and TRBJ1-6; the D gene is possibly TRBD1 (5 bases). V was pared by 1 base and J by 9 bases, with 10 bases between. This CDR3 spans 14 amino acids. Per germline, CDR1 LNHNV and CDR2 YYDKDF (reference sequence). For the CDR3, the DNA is TGTGCCACCAGCAGAGCGGGGGTCGTTTCACCCCTCCACTTT. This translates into CATSRAGVVSPLHF.

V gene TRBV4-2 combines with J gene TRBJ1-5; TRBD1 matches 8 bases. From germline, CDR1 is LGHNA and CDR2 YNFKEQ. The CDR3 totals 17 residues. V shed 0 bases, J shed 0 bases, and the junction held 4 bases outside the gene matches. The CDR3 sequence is CASSQDGTGNSNQPQHF. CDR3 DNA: TGTGCCAGCAGCCAAGACGGGACAGGTAATAGCAATCAGCCCCAGCATTTT.